This T cell receptor beta chain originates from a study of metastatic and nonmetastatic thyroid tumors (TCRdb year 2020). Notes on the research overall: Repertoires from peripheral blood and from tumor or nodule tissue samples of malignant and benign thyroid patients were compared. Overall study outcomes, separate from this receptor: In both blood and tumor samples, malignant tumors were reported to have significantly higher TCR beta diversity than benign nodules.

The library was made by PCR. The reads were generated on an Illumina HiSeq 4000. The TCR beta-chain CDR3 region of each patient was profiled by high-throughput sequencing. Under the source paper's analysis protocol: Drawing on CDR3 differences between clinicopathological groups, the researchers built a classifier meant to tell apart patients with distant-metastatic papillary thyroid cancer. To measure repertoire diversity the researchers used the Shannon index, while the Morisita-Horn index served to gauge how similar the tumor and blood repertoires were. Through fastp at Q25 and MiXCR, TCRdb rebuilt clones from the public reads, retaining in-frame beta chains. None of the V and J calls come from the authors' own analysis; TCRdb made them. This sample is represented by about 69,000 clones; approximately 15% of them were singletons. The ten most abundant clones make up approximately 7% of the sample.

No treatment had been received by any patient before thyroid surgery. Using T-cell receptor beta sequencing, the study looked back at clinical samples from patients collected from about 2011 to 2018. The CDR3 sequence holds 17 residues, the cysteine and phenylalanine included. CDR3 DNA is the only sequence kept; it has 51 bases, read in frame from the first base. CDR1 and CDR2, per the germline V gene, are WSHSY and SAAADI. The V end gives up 6 bases and the J end 5 bases, leaving 9 bases in the junction not matched to a gene. This clone was seen repeatedly, ten times or more. The specificity of this receptor is unknown. No base-level quality is on record; no much larger clone is a single base apart.

The sequence derives from a male donor with papillary thyroid cancer or a benign thyroid nodule (not recorded which). Some clones in this sample may be carry-over from other donors' samples. The sample was blood. The V and J segments used are TRBV10-2 and TRBJ2-5; 16 junctional bases match TRBD2. The bases read TGCGCCAGCAGACGGGGGACTAGCGGGAGGGCCCAGGAGACCCAGTACTTC. The resulting protein is CASRRGTSGRAQETQYF.